This T cell receptor (beta chain) came from a study of identical twins. V lost 0 bases and J lost 9; bases outside the gene matches: 9. The CDR3 contains 15 residues. Germline V lookup: CDR1 SQVTM, CDR2 ANQGSEA. TCRdb ran MiXCR on the 5' RACE reads and lists one entry per CDR3 protein. Of under 1 million distinct CDR3 sequences in the sample, more than 9% were seen once. This same sample was also taken into another study, of yellow fever vaccine responses in identical twins.

Sequenced material: PBMCs. The TCR originated in a woman younger than 35 in good health. This rearrangement joins TRBV29-1 to TRBJ2-1, with 9 bases that match TRBD2. Here the CDR3 DNA reads TGCAGCGTTGAAGAAGGGCTAGCGGGGCGGGGTGAGCAGTTCTTC. Its protein product is CSVEEGLAGRGEQFF.